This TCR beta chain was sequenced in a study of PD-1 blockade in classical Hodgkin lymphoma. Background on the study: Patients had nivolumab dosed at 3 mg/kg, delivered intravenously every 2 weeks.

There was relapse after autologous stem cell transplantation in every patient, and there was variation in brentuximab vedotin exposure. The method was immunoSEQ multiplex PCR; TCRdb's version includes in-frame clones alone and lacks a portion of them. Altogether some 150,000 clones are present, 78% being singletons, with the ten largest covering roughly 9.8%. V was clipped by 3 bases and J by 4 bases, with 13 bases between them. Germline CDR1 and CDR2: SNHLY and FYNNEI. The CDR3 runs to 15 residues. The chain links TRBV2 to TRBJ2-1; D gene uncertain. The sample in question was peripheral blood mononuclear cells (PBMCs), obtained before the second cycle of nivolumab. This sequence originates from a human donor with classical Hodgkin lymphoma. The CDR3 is CASSERRRPYNEQFF. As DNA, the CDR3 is TGTGCCAGCAGTGAGCGAAGGCGCCCGTACAATGAGCAGTTCTTC.